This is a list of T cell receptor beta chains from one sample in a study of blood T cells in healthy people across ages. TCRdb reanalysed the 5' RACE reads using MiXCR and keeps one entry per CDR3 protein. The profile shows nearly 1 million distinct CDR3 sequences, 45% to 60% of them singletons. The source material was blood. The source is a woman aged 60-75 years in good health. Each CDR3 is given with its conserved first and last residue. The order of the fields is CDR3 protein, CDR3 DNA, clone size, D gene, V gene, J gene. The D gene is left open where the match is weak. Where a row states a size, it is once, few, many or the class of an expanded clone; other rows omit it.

CDR3 protein: CASSQDRRDYYEQYF
CDR3 DNA: TGCGCCAGCAGCCAAGATAGGCGGGATTACTACGAGCAGTACTTC
clone size: .
D gene: .
V gene: TRBV4-1
J gene: TRBJ2-7

CDR3 protein: CASSKVCSSPPEGSVYEQYF
CDR3 DNA: TGTGCCAGCAGCAAAGTCTGCTCCTCCCCTCCGGAGGGATCCGTCTACGAGCAGTACTTC
clone size: .
D gene: .
V gene: TRBV21-1
J gene: TRBJ2-7

CDR3 protein: CASSQAILYEQYF
CDR3 DNA: TGCGCCAGCAGCCAAGCTATCCTTTACGAGCAGTACTTC
clone size: few
D gene: .
V gene: TRBV4-1
J gene: TRBJ2-7

CDR3 protein: CSASTGRDSPLHF
CDR3 DNA: TGCAGTGCTAGCACAGGGCGGGATTCACCCCTCCACTTT
clone size: .
D gene: .
V gene: TRBV20-1
J gene: TRBJ1-6

CDR3 protein: CASSTYAGTGPVGYTF
CDR3 DNA: TGTGCCAGCTCCACCTACGCAGGGACAGGGCCAGTTGGCTACACCTTC
clone size: .
D gene: TRBD1
V gene: TRBV27
J gene: TRBJ1-2

CDR3 protein: CSAGGPRAHEQYF
CDR3 DNA: TGCAGTGCCGGGGGTCCTCGGGCGCACGAGCAGTACTTC
clone size: .
D gene: .
V gene: TRBV20-1
J gene: TRBJ2-7

CDR3 protein: CASSNRQRRKSYEQYF
CDR3 DNA: TGTGCCAGCAGCAATAGACAGCGCCGAAAGAGCTACGAGCAGTACTTC
clone size: .
D gene: .
V gene: TRBV21-1
J gene: TRBJ2-7

CDR3 protein: CSAAENTEAFF
CDR3 DNA: TGCAGCGCCGCGGAGAACACTGAAGCTTTCTTT
clone size: .
D gene: .
V gene: TRBV29-1
J gene: TRBJ1-1

CDR3 protein: CASSSAPGQGTDEQFF
CDR3 DNA: TGTGCCAGCAGCTCTGCCCCGGGACAGGGGACCGATGAGCAGTTCTTC
clone size: .
D gene: TRBD1
V gene: TRBV7-2
J gene: TRBJ2-1

CDR3 protein: CASGAGEGQPQHF
CDR3 DNA: TGTGCTAGTGGCGCAGGCGAAGGGCAGCCCCAGCATTTT
clone size: .
D gene: .
V gene: TRBV12-5
J gene: TRBJ1-5

CDR3 protein: CSVDRGREAFF
CDR3 DNA: TGCAGCGTTGACCGGGGCAGGGAGGCTTTCTTT
clone size: .
D gene: .
V gene: TRBV29-1
J gene: TRBJ1-1

CDR3 protein: CASSIDRETYEQYF
CDR3 DNA: TGCGCCAGCAGCATTGACAGGGAAACCTACGAGCAGTACTTC
clone size: .
D gene: TRBD1
V gene: TRBV5-1
J gene: TRBJ2-7

CDR3 protein: CASSPDTDWGKGSYEQYF
CDR3 DNA: TGTGCCAGCAGCCCCGACACCGACTGGGGGAAGGGATCCTACGAGCAGTACTTC
clone size: few
D gene: .
V gene: TRBV14
J gene: TRBJ2-7

CDR3 protein: CASSPIYEGGNTEAFF
CDR3 DNA: TGTGCCAGCAGCCCGATATACGAGGGTGGAAACACTGAAGCTTTCTTT
clone size: .
D gene: .
V gene: TRBV3-1
J gene: TRBJ1-1

CDR3 protein: CASSEALAGEVPDTQYF
CDR3 DNA: TGTGCCAGCAGTGAAGCTCTAGCGGGAGAAGTCCCAGATACGCAGTATTTT
clone size: .
D gene: TRBD2
V gene: TRBV2
J gene: TRBJ2-3

CDR3 protein: CASRRGGANSPLHF
CDR3 DNA: TGTGCCAGCAGGAGGGGGGGCGCTAATTCACCCCTCCACTTT
clone size: few
D gene: .
V gene: TRBV2
J gene: TRBJ1-6

CDR3 protein: CAGGRGAYEQYF
CDR3 DNA: TGTGCCGGGGGTAGGGGAGCCTACGAGCAGTACTTC
clone size: .
D gene: .
V gene: TRBV5-8
J gene: TRBJ2-7

CDR3 protein: CASSPGLDRDTQYF
CDR3 DNA: TGTGCCAGCAGCCCGGGACTAGATCGAGATACGCAGTATTTT
clone size: few
D gene: TRBD2
V gene: TRBV7-2
J gene: TRBJ2-3

CDR3 protein: CASSYWPTSGSVDEQFF
CDR3 DNA: TGTGCCAGCAGTTACTGGCCCACTAGCGGGAGTGTCGATGAGCAGTTCTTC
clone size: few
D gene: TRBD2
V gene: TRBV6-2/TRBV6-3
J gene: TRBJ2-1

CDR3 protein: CASSVTGVSTGELFF
CDR3 DNA: TGTGCCAGCAGCGTAACGGGAGTGAGCACCGGGGAGCTGTTTTTT
clone size: .
D gene: .
V gene: TRBV9
J gene: TRBJ2-2

CDR3 protein: CASSFVRARTQYF
CDR3 DNA: TGTGCCAGCAGTTTTGTTAGGGCACGGACCCAGTACTTC
clone size: .
D gene: .
V gene: TRBV28
J gene: TRBJ2-5

CDR3 protein: CSASPLGEQYF
CDR3 DNA: TGCAGTGCTAGTCCCCTGGGCGAGCAGTACTTC
clone size: few
D gene: .
V gene: TRBV20-1
J gene: TRBJ2-7

CDR3 protein: CASKGALRSNQPQHF
CDR3 DNA: TGTGCCAGCAAAGGAGCCCTACGAAGCAATCAGCCCCAGCATTTT
clone size: .
D gene: .
V gene: TRBV2
J gene: TRBJ1-5

CDR3 protein: CASRYYGTGVRSYEQYF
CDR3 DNA: TGTGCCAGCAGATATTATGGAACAGGGGTTAGGTCCTACGAGCAGTACTTC
clone size: .
D gene: TRBD1
V gene: TRBV28
J gene: TRBJ2-7

CDR3 protein: CASSPPGQARNTIYF
CDR3 DNA: TGTGCCAGCTCACCACCTGGACAGGCTAGAAACACCATATATTTT
clone size: .
D gene: TRBD1
V gene: TRBV18
J gene: TRBJ1-3

CDR3 protein: CASSQVTGSTDTQYF
CDR3 DNA: TGTGCCAGCAGCCAAGTTACTGGAAGCACAGATACGCAGTATTTT
clone size: many
D gene: .
V gene: TRBV3-1
J gene: TRBJ2-3

CDR3 protein: CSASTGFNEQFF
CDR3 DNA: TGCAGTGCTAGCACAGGGTTCAATGAGCAGTTCTTC
clone size: .
D gene: .
V gene: TRBV20-1
J gene: TRBJ2-1

CDR3 protein: CASSPAAGVETRYF
CDR3 DNA: TGTGCCAGCAGCCCAGCCGCAGGGGTCGAGACCCGGTACTTC
clone size: once
D gene: .
V gene: TRBV6-5
J gene: TRBJ2-5

CDR3 protein: CSARLGGAPDTQYF
CDR3 DNA: TGCAGTGCTAGGTTGGGGGGGGCCCCCGATACGCAGTATTTT
clone size: .
D gene: .
V gene: TRBV20-1
J gene: TRBJ2-3